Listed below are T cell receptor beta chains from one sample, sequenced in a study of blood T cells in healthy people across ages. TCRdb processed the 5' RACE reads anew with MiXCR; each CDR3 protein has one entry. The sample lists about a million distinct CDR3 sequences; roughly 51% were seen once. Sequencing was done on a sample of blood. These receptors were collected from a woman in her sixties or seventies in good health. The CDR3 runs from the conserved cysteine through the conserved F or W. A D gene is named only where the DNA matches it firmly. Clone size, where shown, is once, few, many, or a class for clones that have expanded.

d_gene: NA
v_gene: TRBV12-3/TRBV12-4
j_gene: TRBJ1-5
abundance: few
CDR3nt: TGTGCCAGCAGTCGTAAAGCGGGCCAAGGCCAGCCCCAGCATTTT
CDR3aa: CASSRKAGQGQPQHF

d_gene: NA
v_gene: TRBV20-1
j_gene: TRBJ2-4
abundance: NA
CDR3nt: TGCAGTGCCCCCAGGACCGGGGCCAAAAACATTCAGTACTTC
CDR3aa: CSAPRTGAKNIQYF

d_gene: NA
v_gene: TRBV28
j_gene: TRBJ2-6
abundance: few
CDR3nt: TGTGCCAGCAGTTTTGGGGCAGGAGGCTCTGGGGCCAACGTCCTGACTTTC
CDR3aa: CASSFGAGGSGANVLTF

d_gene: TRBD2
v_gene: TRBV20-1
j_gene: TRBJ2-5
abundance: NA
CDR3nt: TGCAGGGCGGGGGGTGGCCAAGAGACCCAGTACTTC
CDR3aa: CRAGGGQETQYF

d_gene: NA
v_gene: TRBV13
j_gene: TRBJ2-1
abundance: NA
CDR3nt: TGTGCCAGCAGCAGAGTAGCGGCCAGCTCCTACAATGAGCAGTTCTTC
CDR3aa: CASSRVAASSYNEQFF

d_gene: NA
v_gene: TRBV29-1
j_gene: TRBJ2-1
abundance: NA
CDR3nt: TGCAGCGTTGACCCGGCTAGGGATGAGCAGTTCTTC
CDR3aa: CSVDPARDEQFF

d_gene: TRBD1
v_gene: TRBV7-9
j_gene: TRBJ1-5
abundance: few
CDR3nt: TGTGCCAGCAGCTTTGGCAGGGGGGGAAATCAGCCCCAGCATTTT
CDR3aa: CASSFGRGGNQPQHF

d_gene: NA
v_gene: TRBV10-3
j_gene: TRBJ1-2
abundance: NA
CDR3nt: TGTGCCATCAGTGAGGGGCCACACCTTTATGGCTACACCTTC
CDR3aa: CAISEGPHLYGYTF

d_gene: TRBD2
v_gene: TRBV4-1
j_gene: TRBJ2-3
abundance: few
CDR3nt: TGCGCCAGCAGCCGCAGCGGGGTCAGCACAGATACGCAGTATTTT
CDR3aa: CASSRSGVSTDTQYF

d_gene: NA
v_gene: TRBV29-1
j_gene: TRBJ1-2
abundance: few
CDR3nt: TGCAGCGGGACTGACAGCCTCGAGGGCTACACCTTC
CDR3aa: CSGTDSLEGYTF

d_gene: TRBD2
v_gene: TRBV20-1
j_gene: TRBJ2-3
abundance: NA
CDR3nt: TGCAGTGCCAGGGATCCCCGGGGGGGGCGAAAGGCAGATACGCAGTATTTT
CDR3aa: CSARDPRGGRKADTQYF

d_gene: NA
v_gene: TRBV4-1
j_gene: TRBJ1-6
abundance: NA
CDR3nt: TGCGCCAGCAGCCAAGTCGAGAACTCCTATAATTCACCCCCCCACTTT
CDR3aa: CASSQVENSYNSPPHF

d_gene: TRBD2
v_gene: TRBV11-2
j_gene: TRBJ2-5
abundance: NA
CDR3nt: TGTGCCAGCAGCCTTAGACTAGCGGGTACGGAGACCCAGTACTTC
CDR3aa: CASSLRLAGTETQYF

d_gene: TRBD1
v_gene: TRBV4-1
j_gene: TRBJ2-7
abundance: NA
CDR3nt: TGCGCCAGCAGCCAAGATCGGACAGGGGGTGCATCGTCGTACGAGCAGTACTTC
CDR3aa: CASSQDRTGGASSYEQYF

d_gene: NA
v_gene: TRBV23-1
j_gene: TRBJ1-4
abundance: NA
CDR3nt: TGCGCCAGCAGCGAAAAGGGGGGCGATGAAAAACTGTTTTTT
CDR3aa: CASSEKGGDEKLFF

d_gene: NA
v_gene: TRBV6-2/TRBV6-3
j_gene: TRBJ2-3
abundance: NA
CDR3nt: TGTGCCAGCAGCCTAGATCCCTACTCGCGGGCGTTAGATACGCAGTATTTT
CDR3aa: CASSLDPYSRALDTQYF

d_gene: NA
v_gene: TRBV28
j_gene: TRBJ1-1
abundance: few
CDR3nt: TGTGCCAGCGGCCCGCACCAGAGTGGGGCCGTCCCCGAAGCTTTCTTT
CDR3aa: CASGPHQSGAVPEAFF

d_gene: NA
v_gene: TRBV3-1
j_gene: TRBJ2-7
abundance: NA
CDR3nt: TGTGCCAGCAGCCAATCCTTGTCTGTGACCTACGAGCAGTACTTC
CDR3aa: CASSQSLSVTYEQYF

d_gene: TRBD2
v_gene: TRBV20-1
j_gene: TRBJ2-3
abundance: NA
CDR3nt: TGCAGGACTTACCCTAGCCTGGGACTAGCGGCTTCCAATACGCAGTATTTT
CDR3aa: CRTYPSLGLAASNTQYF

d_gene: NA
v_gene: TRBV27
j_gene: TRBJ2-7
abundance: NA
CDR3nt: TGTGCCAGCAGTTCAGGCGTCGAGCAGTACTTC
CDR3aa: CASSSGVEQYF

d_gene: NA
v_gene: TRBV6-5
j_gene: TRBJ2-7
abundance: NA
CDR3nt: TGTGCCAGCAGACAACAACTAGGGGGGACCTACGAGCAGTACTTC
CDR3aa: CASRQQLGGTYEQYF

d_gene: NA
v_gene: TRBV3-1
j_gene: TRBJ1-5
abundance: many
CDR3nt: TGTGCCAGCAGCCAAGCGTCCTTCAATCAGCCCCAGCATTTT
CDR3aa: CASSQASFNQPQHF

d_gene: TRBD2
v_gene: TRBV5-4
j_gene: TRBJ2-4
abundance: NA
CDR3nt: TGTGCCAGCAGCTTCGGACTAGACAAAAACATTCAGTACTTC
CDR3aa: CASSFGLDKNIQYF

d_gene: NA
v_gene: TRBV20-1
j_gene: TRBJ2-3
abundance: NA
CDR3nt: TGCAGTGCTAGCGCAGGGTTGGGGGCGGGAGCTGGGTTCACAGATACGCAGTATTTT
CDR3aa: CSASAGLGAGAGFTDTQYF

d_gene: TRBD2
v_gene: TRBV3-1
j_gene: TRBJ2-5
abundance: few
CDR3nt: TGTGCCAGCAGCCTGAGGACTAGCGGGAGCCGATTCCAAGAGACCCAGTACTTC
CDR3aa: CASSLRTSGSRFQETQYF

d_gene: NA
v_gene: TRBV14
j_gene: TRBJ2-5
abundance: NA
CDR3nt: TGTGCCAGCAGCCAAACCGTCGGGGGGACCCAGTACTTC
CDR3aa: CASSQTVGGTQYF

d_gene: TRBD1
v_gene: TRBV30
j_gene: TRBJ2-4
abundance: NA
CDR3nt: TGTGCCTGGAGGGGCACAGGGGGCGCGACCAAAAACATTCAGTACTTC
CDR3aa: CAWRGTGGATKNIQYF

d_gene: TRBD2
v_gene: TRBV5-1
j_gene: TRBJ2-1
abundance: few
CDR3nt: TGCGCCAGCAGCTTGTTCCTAGCGGAAGAAAATGAGCAGTTCTTC
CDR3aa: CASSLFLAEENEQFF

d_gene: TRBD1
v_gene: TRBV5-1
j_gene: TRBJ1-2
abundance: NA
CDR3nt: TGCGCCAGCAGTTTCGACAGGGTCGGCAACTATGGCTACACCTTC
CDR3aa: CASSFDRVGNYGYTF

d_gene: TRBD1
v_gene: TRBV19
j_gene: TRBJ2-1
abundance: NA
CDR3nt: TGTGCCAGTAGTCGCGCAAGGACAGGGGAATTGACCTACAATGAGCAGTTCTTC
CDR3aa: CASSRARTGELTYNEQFF